The 3 T cell receptor beta chains given below trace back to one sample, sequenced in a study of T-cell reconstitution after alpha-beta-depleted transplantation in children. It was with unique molecular identifiers that the TCRbeta library was prepared. Via MiXCR, TCRdb re-called the PCR reads, giving one row per CDR3 protein. The sample shows 330,000 or so distinct CDR3 sequences, about 9.4% of them seen only once. The specimen comprised PBMCs from the stem cell graft donor, sampled from the stem cell graft. Every receptor here comes from a human donor who donated a stem cell graft to a child with acute lymphoblastic leukemia.

In its sample, this clonotype was seen a few times. The V and J genes are TRBV7-8 and TRBJ2-7, with 9 bases lining up with TRBD1. Germline V gene data show CDR1 as SGHVS and CDR2 as FQNEAQ. The CDR3 length is 14 residues. The J segment lost 4 bases and the V segment lost 5 bases, leaving 6 bases of the junction unmatched. CDR3 DNA sequence: TGTGCCAGCAGCCACGGGACAGGGCCGTACGAGCAGTACTTC. Protein sequence: CASSHGTGPYEQYF.

CDR3 loop: CASSSPGTGAAEQYF. CDR3 nucleotide sequence: TGTGCCAGCAGCTCCCCCGGGACAGGGGCCGCCGAGCAGTACTTC. The chain is built from TRBV7-9 and TRBJ2-7, with TRBD1 identical over 10 bases. The CDR3 has 15 amino acids. Germline CDR1 SEHNR, CDR2 FQNEAQ (reference sequence). The ends lost 4 bases at V and 6 bases at J; junction bases unmatched: 9.

This clonotype was seen ten or more times. The chain couples TRBV5-1 to TRBJ2-2; D ambiguous. Trimming cost V 5 bases and J 6 bases, with 8 bases left between them. Germline lookup yields CDR1 SGHRS and CDR2 YFSETQ. The CDR3 loop spans 12 amino acids. This CDR3 reads CASREYSGELFF. The DNA of the CDR3 is TGCGCCAGCAGGGAGTACTCCGGGGAGCTGTTTTTT.